Following are 8 T cell receptor beta chains from one sample sequenced in a study of CD8 T cells in Susac syndrome. Reverse transcription used about 0.45 to 1 ug RNA and random hexamers. TCRdb used MiXCR to reprocess the immunoSEQ multiplex PCR reads, holding one entry per CDR3 protein. There are under 200,000 distinct CDR3 sequences in the sample; under 95% occur only once, and roughly 0.11% lies in the top ten. Sample: CD4+ T cells from PBMCs. Receptor source: a human donor with Susac syndrome.

The chain carries TRBV6-5 and TRBJ2-6, with a tentative D call TRBD1 (5 bases). V lost 0 bases and J 2 bases, leaving 8 bases between the germline ends. The CDR3 contains 16 residues. CDR1 and CDR2 from the germline V gene are MNHEY and SVGAGI. CDR3 sequence reads: CASSYSTEAGANVLTF. The CDR3 coding sequence is TGTGCCAGCAGTTACTCGACAGAGGCTGGGGCCAACGTCCTGACTTTC.

The V call is TRBV11-2, the J call TRBJ2-1; 8 bases map to TRBD1. The J segment lost 0 bases and the V segment lost 1 base, leaving 5 bases of the junction unmatched. CDR3 length equals 17 residues. Germline V gene lookup returns CDR1 SGHAT and CDR2 FQNNGV. The CDR3 DNA sequence: TGTGCCAGCAGCTTAGTGGGACAGGTTAACTCCTACAATGAGCAGTTCTTC. Its translation is CASSLVGQVNSYNEQFF.

The sample holds one count of this clonotype. This chain uses TRBV12-3 or TRBV12-4 with TRBJ1-6, with 9 bases lining up with TRBD1. The CDR3 contains 17 residues. Losses at the gene ends were 5 bases for V and 4 bases for J; bases not matched to a gene: 9. The CDR3 protein is CASSPGTGTGYNSPLHF. The CDR3 DNA reads TGTGCCAGCAGTCCCGGGACAGGGACGGGTTATAATTCACCCCTCCACTTT.

The J gene is TRBJ2-5, the V gene TRBV20-1, with 7 bases lining up with TRBD1. V dropped 3 bases and J dropped 1; count of bases not matched to a gene: 11. The CDR3 contains 16 residues. Germline V CDR1 and CDR2: DFQATT, SNEGSKA (reference sequence). CDR3 DNA sequence: TGCAGTGCTAGCGATCCGACAGGGACATCCCAAGAGACCCAGTACTTC. It yields the protein CSASDPTGTSQETQYF.

The V gene is TRBV5-4, the J gene TRBJ1-2, with TRBD1 identical over 7 bases. V trimming: 4 bases; J trimming: 8 bases; junction bases outside the gene matches: 5. Germline V gives CDR1 SGHNT, CDR2 YYREEE (reference sequence). CDR3 length equals 12 residues. In nucleotides, the CDR3 is TGTGCCAGCAGCCGACAGGGAGAAGGCTACACCTTC. This translates into CASSRQGEGYTF.

V is TRBV20-1 and J is TRBJ2-5, with D perhaps matching TRBD1 or TRBD2 (5 bases each). CDR3 length: 12 amino acids. Germline CDR1 and CDR2: DFQATT and SNEGSKA (reference sequence). V dropped 6 bases and J dropped 5 bases, with 13 bases sitting between them. The CDR3: CSARRGEETQYF. The CDR3 nucleotides read TGCAGTGCCCGAAGAGGGGAGGAGACCCAGTACTTC.

The chain links TRBV11-2 to TRBJ2-5; 11 bases align to TRBD2. This CDR3 has 15 residues. Germline V gene lookup returns CDR1 SGHAT and CDR2 FQNNGV. V was clipped by 7 bases and J by 1 base; unmatched bases: 5. Written as DNA, the CDR3 is TGTGCCAGCACTCTACTAGCGGGGGCCCAAGAGACCCAGTACTTC. Amino acid sequence: CASTLLAGAQETQYF.

The chain is built from TRBV30 and TRBJ1-1; D perhaps matches TRBD1 (6 bases). The CDR3 loop spans 13 amino acids. The germline V gene has CDR1 GTSNPN and CDR2 SVGIG (reference sequence). Trimming removed 5 bases from V and 0 bases from J, with 10 bases in between. This CDR3 is CAWRQALNTEAFF. The CDR3 DNA follows: TGTGCCTGGCGACAGGCATTGAACACTGAAGCTTTCTTT.